These 9 T cell receptor beta chains share one sample of origin, sequenced in a study of cytotoxic CD8 clonotypes in ibrutinib-treated CLL (dated by TCRdb to the early 2020s). Library generation was performed with the immunoSEQ multiplex PCR assay. TCRdb obtained this table from immuneACCESS and retained in-frame rearrangements with V and J assigned. These tables miss some clones; where compared with another copy, unresolved V genes account for less than half of the shortfall, and the remainder is unexplained. The sample table lists around 53,000 clones, nearly 55% of them with a count of one. The ten largest clones take up more than 20% of the sample. This sample's time point label indicates: progressive disease on ibrutinib. This sample comprised PBMCs, obtained at disease progression, from a patient treated with ibrutinib. The source is a human donor with chronic lymphocytic leukemia.

In nucleotides, the CDR3 is TGTGCCAGCTCACCTACGGGACAGGGGGCATATGGCTACACCTTC. Protein sequence: CASSPTGQGAYGYTF. The genes are TRBV18 and TRBJ1-2; 12 bases match TRBD1. CDR1 and CDR2 from the germline V gene are KGHSH and LQKENI. With V trimmed by 3 bases and J by 5 bases, 4 bases remained unmatched. The CDR3 consists of 15 residues.

The rearrangement joins TRBV13 to TRBJ2-1; 7 bases line up with TRBD2. The germline gives CDR1 PRHDT, CDR2 FYEKMQ (reference sequence). The ends lost 4 bases at V and 2 bases at J; junction bases unmatched: 11. The CDR3 runs to 17 residues. CDR3: CASSSPTFREAYNEQFF. The CDR3 DNA follows: TGTGCCAGCAGCTCACCTACTTTTCGGGAGGCCTACAATGAGCAGTTCTTC.

By sample fraction, this clone is medium-sized (0.01 to 0.1%). The V gene is TRBV7-9, the J gene TRBJ2-7; D not resolved. The CDR3 runs to 11 residues. The germline CDR1 and CDR2 sequences are SEHNR and FQNEAQ (reference sequence). V lost 1 base and J lost 7, with 5 bases in between. As DNA, the CDR3 is TGTGCCAGCAGCTTAGATGAGGAGCAGTACTTC. It encodes CASSLDEEQYF.

The rearrangement joins TRBV5-1 to TRBJ1-1; D call uncertain. Germline values: CDR1 SGHRS, CDR2 YFSETQ. The CDR3 covers 13 residues. Trimming removed 0 bases from V and 1 base from J, with 4 bases in between. In DNA, the CDR3 is TGCGCCAGCAGCTTGGCAAAGAACACTGAAGCTTTCTTT. It encodes CASSLAKNTEAFF.

At least ten counts were recorded for this clone. The chain couples TRBV28 to TRBJ1-2, with 7 bases identical to TRBD1. Germline lookup yields CDR1 MDHEN and CDR2 SYDVKM. V was pared by 6 bases and J by 0 bases, with 7 bases of the junction left unmatched. The CDR3 loop spans 15 amino acids. The CDR3, as DNA: TGTGCCAGCAGCCCCGGAGGGACAGCTAACTATGGCTACACCTTC. This codes for CASSPGGTANYGYTF.

Only a few counts were recorded for this clone. V gene TRBV13 combines with J gene TRBJ1-2; the D is unclear. The CDR3 is 16 amino acids. CDR1 PRHDT and CDR2 FYEKMQ come from the germline V gene (reference sequence). Between the trimmed V and J ends, which lost 1 base and 1 base, there was a span of 13 bases. The CDR3 region is CASSLVLGIYNYGYTF. DNA of the CDR3: TGTGCCAGCAGCTTAGTGTTAGGAATCTATAACTATGGCTACACCTTC.

The chain carries TRBV19 and TRBJ2-7; the D gene is possibly TRBD2 (6 bases). This CDR3 is built from 14 residues. The V end lost 5 bases, the J end lost 0 bases, and 11 bases lay between the germline ends. Per the germline V gene, CDR1 is LNHDA and CDR2 is SQIVND (reference sequence). The CDR3 nucleotides are TGTGCCAGTAGTTGGGGGGAGAGCTCCTACGAGCAGTACTTC. Amino acids: CASSWGESSYEQYF. Filled out from reference TRBV19 and TRBJ2-7, the complete variable domain reads DGGITQSPKYLFRKEGQNVTLSCEQNLNHDAMYWYRQDPGQGLRLIYYSQIVNDFQKGDIAEGYSVSREKKESFPLTVTSAQKNPTAFYLCASSWGESSYEQYFGPGTRLTVT.

The chain has TRBV2 and TRBJ1-2; a weak D match, TRBD1 (5 bases). There are 15 residues in the CDR3. V shed 7 bases and J shed 4 bases, with 19 bases lying between them. The germline CDR1 and CDR2 sequences are SNHLY and FYNNEI. The CDR3 reads CASTALGTGGYGYTF. The CDR3 DNA is TGTGCCAGCACCGCCCTGGGGACCGGTGGCTATGGCTACACCTTC.

The genes are TRBV7-6 and TRBJ2-1, with 7 bases identical to TRBD2. Germline CDR1 is SGHVS and CDR2 is FNYEAQ. Losses at the gene ends were 4 bases for V and 0 bases for J; bases not matched to a gene: 6. This CDR3 is 16 amino acids long. CDR3 amino acids: CASSSLGGNSYNEQFF. In DNA, the CDR3 is TGTGCCAGCAGCTCCCTGGGGGGGAACTCCTACAATGAGCAGTTCTTC.